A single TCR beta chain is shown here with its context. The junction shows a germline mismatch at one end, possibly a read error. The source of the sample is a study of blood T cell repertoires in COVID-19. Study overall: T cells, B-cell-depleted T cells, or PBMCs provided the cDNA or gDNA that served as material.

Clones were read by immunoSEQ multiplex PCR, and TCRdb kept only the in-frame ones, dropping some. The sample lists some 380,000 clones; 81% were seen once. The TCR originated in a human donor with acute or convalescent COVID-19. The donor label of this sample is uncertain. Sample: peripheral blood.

As DNA, the CDR3 is TGTGCCAGCAGCTTGGTGAATGGGGAAGTGGGAGGCTTC. It is translated as CASSLVNGEVGGF. The J gene is TRBJ1-2, the V gene TRBV5-6; D not certain. Germline V CDR1 and CDR2: SGHDT, YYEEEE. CDR3 length: 13 amino acids.